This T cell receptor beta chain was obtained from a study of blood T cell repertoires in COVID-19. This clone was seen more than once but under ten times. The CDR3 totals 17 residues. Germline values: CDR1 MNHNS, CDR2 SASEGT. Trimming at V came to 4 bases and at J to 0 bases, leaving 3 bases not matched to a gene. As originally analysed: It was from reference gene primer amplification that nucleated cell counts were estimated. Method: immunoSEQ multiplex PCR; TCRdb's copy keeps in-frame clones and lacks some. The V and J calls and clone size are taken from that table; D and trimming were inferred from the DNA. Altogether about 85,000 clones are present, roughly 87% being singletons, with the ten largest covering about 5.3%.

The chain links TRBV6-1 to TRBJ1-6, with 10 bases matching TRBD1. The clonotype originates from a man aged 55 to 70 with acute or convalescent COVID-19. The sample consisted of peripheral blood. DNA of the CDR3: TGTGCCAGCAGTGGGGGACAGGGGAACTCCTATAATTCACCCCTCCACTTT. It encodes CASSGGQGNSYNSPLHF.